A selection of T cell receptor beta chains follows, all from one sample in a study of cytomegalovirus exposure and HLA in healthy donors. Some clones are missing from TCRdb's copy, which holds only in-frame ones; the method was immunoSEQ multiplex PCR. The table records fewer than 80,000 clones, 67% of them present only once. Input material: PBMCs. The receptors originated from a woman between 50 and 59 years old in good health and CMV-seropositive. Each CDR3 is given with its conserved first and last residue. Each record gives: D gene, clone size, J gene, V gene, CDR3 protein, CDR3 DNA. D genes are given only for firm matches. Rows give clone size only sometimes, using once, few, many, or a class for an expanded clone.

d_call: .
clone_size: .
j_call: TRBJ2-1
v_call: TRBV28
cdr3_aa: CASSIFRGPEQFF
cdr3_nt: TGTGCCAGCAGTATATTCAGAGGGCCTGAGCAGTTCTTC

d_call: .
clone_size: .
j_call: TRBJ2-2
v_call: TRBV9
cdr3_aa: CASSVGGQGSAGELFF
cdr3_nt: TGTGCCAGCAGCGTAGGTGGGCAGGGGTCCGCCGGGGAGCTGTTTTTT

d_call: TRBD1
clone_size: .
j_call: TRBJ1-2
v_call: TRBV4-1
cdr3_aa: CASSLQPGQTNYGYTF
cdr3_nt: TGCGCCAGCAGTCTACAGCCGGGACAGACTAACTATGGCTACACCTTC

d_call: .
clone_size: .
j_call: TRBJ1-1
v_call: TRBV7-9
cdr3_aa: CASSHRENTEAFF
cdr3_nt: TGTGCCAGCAGCCACCGGGAGAACACTGAAGCTTTCTTT

d_call: .
clone_size: .
j_call: TRBJ1-1
v_call: TRBV7-3
cdr3_aa: CASSLKGGLEAFF
cdr3_nt: TGTGCCAGCAGCTTAAAGGGAGGGCTTGAAGCTTTCTTT

d_call: TRBD2
clone_size: .
j_call: TRBJ2-5
v_call: TRBV7-6
cdr3_aa: CASSFLAGGEETQYF
cdr3_nt: TGTGCCAGCAGCTTTTTAGCGGGTGGTGAGGAGACCCAGTACTTC

d_call: TRBD1
clone_size: .
j_call: TRBJ1-2
v_call: TRBV13
cdr3_aa: CASSLGTGGDYGYTF
cdr3_nt: TGTGCCAGCAGCCTCGGGACAGGGGGGGACTATGGCTACACCTTC

d_call: .
clone_size: .
j_call: TRBJ2-5
v_call: TRBV6-1
cdr3_aa: CASSELRVGETQYF
cdr3_nt: TGTGCCAGCAGTGAACTCAGGGTGGGTGAGACCCAGTACTTC

d_call: TRBD2
clone_size: .
j_call: TRBJ2-3
v_call: TRBV6-5
cdr3_aa: CASRLAGAGPTQYF
cdr3_nt: TGTGCCAGCAGGCTAGCGGGGGCCGGCCCTACGCAGTATTTT

d_call: TRBD1
clone_size: .
j_call: TRBJ1-6
v_call: TRBV5-5
cdr3_aa: CASEQGGSSPLHF
cdr3_nt: TGTGCCAGCGAACAGGGGGGATCTTCACCCCTCCACTTT

d_call: TRBD1
clone_size: few
j_call: TRBJ2-3
v_call: TRBV6-5
cdr3_aa: CASSRGDTQYF
cdr3_nt: TGTGCCAGCAGCAGGGGGGATACGCAGTATTTT

d_call: TRBD1
clone_size: .
j_call: TRBJ2-5
v_call: TRBV6-5
cdr3_aa: CASPGQGSETQYF
cdr3_nt: TGTGCCAGCCCCGGACAGGGATCAGAGACCCAGTACTTC

d_call: .
clone_size: .
j_call: TRBJ1-1
v_call: TRBV5-4
cdr3_aa: CASNRRGNTEAFF
cdr3_nt: TGTGCCAGCAACCGGCGCGGTAACACTGAAGCTTTCTTT

d_call: TRBD2
clone_size: .
j_call: TRBJ2-3
v_call: TRBV6-4
cdr3_aa: CASSSSGGAADTQYF
cdr3_nt: TGTGCCAGCAGTTCAAGCGGGGGGGCCGCAGATACGCAGTATTTT

d_call: .
clone_size: once
j_call: TRBJ1-5
v_call: TRBV6-5
cdr3_aa: CASSGTGGQPQHF
cdr3_nt: TGTGCCAGCAGCGGTACCGGGGGGCAGCCCCAGCATTTT

d_call: TRBD1
clone_size: .
j_call: TRBJ1-1
v_call: TRBV19
cdr3_aa: CASSPTGGTEAFF
cdr3_nt: TGTGCCAGTAGTCCGACAGGGGGAACTGAAGCTTTCTTT

d_call: .
clone_size: few
j_call: TRBJ2-2
v_call: TRBV5-1
cdr3_aa: CASSSLQGNSGELFF
cdr3_nt: TGTGCCAGCAGCTCGCTTCAGGGGAACTCCGGGGAGCTGTTTTTT

d_call: TRBD2
clone_size: .
j_call: TRBJ2-1
v_call: TRBV29-1
cdr3_aa: CSVVLAGGDEQFF
cdr3_nt: TGCAGCGTTGTTTTAGCGGGGGGGGATGAGCAGTTCTTC

d_call: .
clone_size: .
j_call: TRBJ2-2
v_call: TRBV6-4
cdr3_aa: CASSDRGDTGELFF
cdr3_nt: TGTGCCAGCAGTGACAGGGGTGACACCGGGGAGCTGTTTTTT

d_call: .
clone_size: .
j_call: TRBJ2-2
v_call: TRBV11-3
cdr3_aa: CASSSPVAGTGGELFF
cdr3_nt: TGTGCCAGCAGCTCCCCGGTCGCGGGTACCGGCGGGGAGCTGTTTTTT

d_call: .
clone_size: few
j_call: TRBJ2-7
v_call: TRBV11-2
cdr3_aa: CASSLVADYEQYF
cdr3_nt: TGTGCCAGCAGCTTAGTGGCAGATTACGAGCAGTACTTC

d_call: .
clone_size: .
j_call: TRBJ2-5
v_call: TRBV28
cdr3_aa: CASSVLAEEETQYF
cdr3_nt: TGTGCCAGCAGTGTCTTAGCGGAAGAAGAGACCCAGTACTTC

d_call: TRBD1
clone_size: .
j_call: TRBJ1-1
v_call: TRBV5-1
cdr3_aa: CASSFGQGDRSTEAFF
cdr3_nt: TGCGCCAGCAGCTTTGGACAGGGGGATAGAAGCACTGAAGCTTTCTTT

d_call: .
clone_size: .
j_call: TRBJ1-4
v_call: TRBV2
cdr3_aa: CASSNQGRGEKLFF
cdr3_nt: TGTGCCAGCAGTAACCAGGGGAGAGGAGAAAAACTGTTTTTT

d_call: TRBD1
clone_size: .
j_call: TRBJ1-1
v_call: TRBV10-3
cdr3_aa: CAIIGQGETEAFF
cdr3_nt: TGTGCCATTATAGGACAGGGCGAAACTGAAGCTTTCTTT

d_call: .
clone_size: few
j_call: TRBJ1-1
v_call: TRBV6-5
cdr3_aa: CASSYSGGVQRTEAFF
cdr3_nt: TGTGCCAGCAGTTACTCCGGGGGGGTCCAACGGACTGAAGCTTTCTTT

d_call: .
clone_size: .
j_call: TRBJ2-3
v_call: TRBV7-8
cdr3_aa: CASSLGNREVVTQYF
cdr3_nt: TGTGCCAGCAGCTTAGGGAACAGGGAAGTAGTTACGCAGTATTTT

d_call: .
clone_size: .
j_call: TRBJ2-3
v_call: TRBV7-9
cdr3_aa: CASSLEELADTQYF
cdr3_nt: TGTGCCAGCAGCTTAGAGGAGTTAGCAGATACGCAGTATTTT

d_call: TRBD1
clone_size: .
j_call: TRBJ2-3
v_call: TRBV2
cdr3_aa: CASRTGTGGRTDTQYF
cdr3_nt: TGTGCCAGCAGGACCGGGACAGGGGGGAGGACAGATACGCAGTATTTT

d_call: TRBD1
clone_size: .
j_call: TRBJ1-1
v_call: TRBV6-6
cdr3_aa: CASSQGARTAEAFF
cdr3_nt: TGTGCCAGCAGTCAGGGGGCGCGGACCGCTGAAGCTTTCTTT

d_call: .
clone_size: .
j_call: TRBJ1-5
v_call: TRBV21-1
cdr3_aa: CARVRSGAGNQPQHF
cdr3_nt: TGTGCCCGCGTTAGATCAGGGGCGGGCAATCAGCCCCAGCATTTT

d_call: .
clone_size: .
j_call: TRBJ1-5
v_call: TRBV27
cdr3_aa: CASSLTEDSNQPQHF
cdr3_nt: TGTGCCAGCAGTTTGACAGAGGATAGCAATCAGCCCCAGCATTTT

d_call: .
clone_size: .
j_call: TRBJ2-5
v_call: TRBV7-9
cdr3_aa: CASSLGDRGAQYF
cdr3_nt: TGTGCCAGCAGCTTAGGCGATCGGGGAGCCCAGTACTTC